This entry lists 15 T cell receptor beta chains sequenced from one sample in a study of blood T cell repertoires in COVID-19. Measured with immunoSEQ multiplex PCR; TCRdb has only the in-frame clones, and not every one. This sample carries just under 85,000 clones, 83% of them seen once, and the ten largest clones take 17%. Material: peripheral blood. The receptors originated from a woman aged 60-75 years with acute or convalescent COVID-19.

The chain employs TRBV27 and TRBJ2-7, with D perhaps TRBD1 (6 bases). V lost 4 bases to trimming and J lost 3 bases, with 16 bases between them. The CDR3 covers 15 residues. CDR1 is MNHEY, CDR2 SMNVEV, per germline (reference sequence). The CDR3: CASSSETGSGYEQYF. The CDR3 region has the DNA TGTGCCAGCAGTTCGGAAACAGGGTCGGGCTACGAGCAGTACTTC.

The rearrangement joins TRBV6-5 to TRBJ2-1; no clear D. V shed 5 bases and J shed 0 bases, with 11 bases lying between them. This CDR3 contains 15 residues. Germline loops: CDR1 MNHEY, CDR2 SVGAGI. The CDR3 spells CASSSIRSSYNEQFF. Here the CDR3 DNA reads TGTGCCAGCAGTAGTATTCGGAGCTCCTACAATGAGCAGTTCTTC.

The rearrangement joins TRBV9 to TRBJ1-2; 7 bases align to TRBD1. CDR1 is SGDLS and CDR2 is YYNGEE in the germline V gene. The CDR3 sequence is 17 residues long. The ends lost 4 bases at V and 2 bases at J; junction bases unmatched: 14. CDR3 residues: CASSTRGPGGPNYGYTF. The DNA of the CDR3 is TGTGCCAGCAGCACCCGGGGGCCAGGGGGACCGAACTATGGCTACACCTTC.

J is TRBJ1-1 and V is TRBV11-3; D gene uncertain. The germline V and J ends were trimmed by 5 bases and 0 bases, with 10 bases remaining between them. The CDR3 length is 14 residues. CDR1 is SGHNT and CDR2 is YENEEA in the germline V gene. The CDR3 reads CASSRQAMNTEAFF. DNA of the CDR3: TGTGCCAGCAGCCGTCAGGCCATGAACACTGAAGCTTTCTTT.

This chain joins TRBV29-1 and TRBJ1-2; 9 bases fit TRBD1. CDR3 length: 13 amino acids. Germline trimming cut 4 bases from V and 7 bases from J; bases unmatched to any gene: 7. CDR1 SQVTM and CDR2 ANQGSEA come from the germline V gene. The CDR3 nucleotides are TGCAGCGTTGTTGGACAGGGGATTGGTGGCTACACCTTC. Translating it yields CSVVGQGIGGYTF.

The chain couples TRBV30 to TRBJ1-2; D remains ambiguous. CDR1 and CDR2 (germline): GTSNPN, SVGIG (reference sequence). Trimming removed 0 bases from V and 8 bases from J, with 10 bases in between. The CDR3 length is 12 residues. CDR3 protein: CAWSVGVSGYTF. In nucleotides, the CDR3 is TGTGCCTGGAGTGTCGGGGTGTCGGGCTACACCTTC.

The count of this clone is one. This sequence joins TRBV9 and TRBJ1-4; D not certain. This CDR3 comprises 13 residues. CDR1 and CDR2 (germline): SGDLS, YYNGEE. Trimming pared 4 bases from V and 7 bases from J, leaving 11 bases between. The CDR3 loop reads CASSPWEGEKLFF. The CDR3, as DNA: TGTGCCAGCAGCCCTTGGGAGGGTGAAAAACTGTTTTTT.

This clone was found many times. The chain employs TRBV7-8 and TRBJ1-2; D is uncertain. Germline V CDR1 and CDR2: SGHVS, FQNEAQ. V was shortened by 11 bases and J by 3 bases, with 16 bases between the two germline ends. CDR3 length: 13 amino acids. This chain's CDR3 is CAVRTVVDYGYTF. The DNA for the CDR3 is TGTGCCGTTCGTACAGTCGTTGACTATGGCTACACCTTC.

The genes are TRBV6-2 or TRBV6-3 and TRBJ2-5, with 9 bases aligning to TRBD2. The junction had 5 bases not matched to a gene; V was cut back by 5 bases and J by 1 base. CDR1 is MNHEY and CDR2 is SVGEGT in the germline V gene. The CDR3 extends over 15 amino acids. The CDR3 DNA sequence: TGTGCCAGCAGTCTGGGCGGGGGGGGCCAAGAGACCCAGTACTTC. This gives the protein CASSLGGGGQETQYF.

The chain joins TRBV5-6 to TRBJ2-1, with D possibly TRBD1 on 5 matching bases. Germline V gene data show CDR1 as SGHDT and CDR2 as YYEEEE. Between the trimmed V and J ends, which lost 2 bases and 0 bases, there was a span of 15 bases. CDR3 size: 17 residues. CDR3: CASSFLGGASSYNEQFF. CDR3 in DNA: TGTGCCAGCAGCTTTTTAGGTGGGGCCAGCTCCTACAATGAGCAGTTCTTC.

The V call is TRBV5-6, the J call TRBJ2-1; D is possibly TRBD2 (7 bases). Germline CDR1 is SGHDT and CDR2 is YYEEEE. V was pared by 0 bases and J by 2 bases, with 12 bases between. This CDR3 has 16 residues. The CDR3 DNA reads as TGTGCCAGCAGCTTGGTCGGGGAGGGGGCCTACAATGAGCAGTTCTTC. Translating gives CASSLVGEGAYNEQFF.

V gene TRBV6-5 combines with J gene TRBJ2-7, with 9 bases fitting TRBD1. V gave up 6 bases and J gave up 5 bases; unmatched junction bases: 11. Germline values: CDR1 MNHEY, CDR2 SVGAGI. The CDR3 length is 15 residues. This CDR3 reads CASRSRGQGQHEQYF. The CDR3 nucleotides read TGTGCCAGCAGAAGCAGGGGACAGGGTCAACACGAGCAGTACTTC.

The CDR3 DNA follows: TGCAGCGTTGAAGTCCTTATGTTGGGCTACACCTTC. It translates to CSVEVLMLGYTF. This rearrangement joins TRBV29-1 to TRBJ1-2; D remains unclear. Trimming stripped 1 base from V and 8 bases from J, with 11 bases between. This CDR3 is built from 12 residues. Per the germline V gene, CDR1 is SQVTM and CDR2 is ANQGSEA.

The chain carries TRBV28 and TRBJ2-7; TRBD2 matches at 9 bases. The V gene end was trimmed by 3 bases and the J gene end by 2 bases; junction bases not matched to a gene: 5. CDR1 is MDHEN and CDR2 is SYDVKM in the germline V gene. CDR3 length equals 15 residues. CDR3: CASSFRAGGPYEQYF. DNA of the CDR3: TGTGCCAGCAGTTTCCGAGCGGGGGGCCCCTACGAGCAGTACTTC.

V is TRBV2 and J is TRBJ1-2; D is undetermined. The CDR3 runs 13 residues. Trimming cost V 7 bases and J 2 bases, with 11 bases left between them. Germline values: CDR1 SNHLY, CDR2 FYNNEI. DNA for the CDR3: TGTGCCAGCACCTACCACTTGAACTATGGCTACACCTTC. It translates to CASTYHLNYGYTF.